These 5 T cell receptor beta chains share one sample of origin, sequenced in a study of cytomegalovirus exposure and HLA in healthy donors. Primers included in the PCR were 60 Vbeta and 13 Jbeta primers. Sequenced by immunoSEQ multiplex PCR; TCRdb stores in-frame clones only, minus some. The sample carries under 200,000 clones, roughly 84% recorded once. The sequencing sample was made of PBMCs. The receptors derive from a boy younger than 18 in good health and CMV-seronegative.

The rearrangement links TRBV7-8 to TRBJ1-5; the D gene is possibly TRBD1 (6 bases). CDR1 and CDR2 (germline): SGHVS, FQNEAQ. The CDR3 spans 16 residues. Trimming cost V 4 bases and J 6 bases, with 19 bases left between them. CDR3 DNA: TGTGCCAGCAGCTCCAGCACAACAGGGATTGCTCAGCCCCAGCATTTT. This gives the protein CASSSSTTGIAQPQHF.

CDR3 sequence reads: CSVEPVNTEAFF. The CDR3 DNA sequence: TGCAGCGTTGAGCCAGTTAACACTGAAGCTTTCTTT. This sequence joins TRBV29-1 and TRBJ1-1, with D unclear. There are 12 residues in the CDR3. Trimming stripped 3 bases from V and 2 bases from J, with 7 bases between. In germline, CDR1 is SQVTM, CDR2 ANQGSEA.

V is TRBV27 and J is TRBJ1-6; tentative D call: TRBD1 (5 bases). The V end was cut by 5 bases, the J end by 10 bases, with 15 bases between. This CDR3 comprises 14 residues. Looked up from germline, CDR1 is MNHEY and CDR2 is SMNVEV (reference sequence). This CDR3 reads CASSTRDGGSPLHF. In DNA form, the CDR3 reads TGTGCCAGCAGTACGCGGGACGGCGGCTCACCCCTCCACTTT.

This sequence joins TRBV28 and TRBJ2-7; D is perhaps TRBD2 (6 bases). This CDR3 contains 14 residues. Per germline, CDR1 MDHEN and CDR2 SYDVKM. V was shortened by 2 bases and J by 4 bases, with 12 bases between the two germline ends. The CDR3 protein is CASSLGTSSYEQYF. CDR3 nucleotide sequence: TGTGCCAGCAGTTTAGGGACTTCGTCTTACGAGCAGTACTTC.

This chain joins TRBV11-2 and TRBJ2-3; possible D gene TRBD2, 6 bases. The CDR3 length is 15 residues. Trimming left V 5 bases short and J 2 bases short, with 14 bases between. The germline CDR1 and CDR2 sequences are SGHAT and FQNNGV. The CDR3 is CASSGSGGATDTQYF. In nucleotides, the CDR3 is TGTGCCAGCAGCGGCTCGGGCGGGGCCACAGATACGCAGTATTTT. Variable domain in full (rest from reference TRBV11-2 and TRBJ2-3): EAGVAQSPRYKIIEKRQSVAFWCNPISGHATLYWYQQILGQGPKLLIQFQNNGVVDDSQLPKDRFSAERLKGVDSTLKIQPAKLEDSAVYLCASSGSGGATDTQYFGPGTRLTVL.